This T cell receptor (beta chain) derives from a study of blood T cell repertoires in COVID-19. Profiling relied on immunoSEQ multiplex PCR, and the TCRdb table lists in-frame clones only, not all of them. The sample has approximately 200,000 clones, over 75% seen once; the top ten hold approximately 3.7%. This clone has just one count. Looked up from germline, CDR1 is LNHDA and CDR2 is SQIVND (reference sequence). Unmatched junction bases numbered 5, after V lost 3 bases and J lost 8 bases. The CDR3 is made up of 13 amino acids. This sequence originates from a woman aged 25 to 39 who had been exposed to COVID-19. Sequencing input: PBMCs or T cells enriched from blood (not recorded which). This chain links TRBV19 with TRBJ1-2; 8 bases are a match to TRBD1. The CDR3 protein is CASSIRTGNGYTF. The CDR3 region has the DNA TGTGCCAGTAGTATTCGGACAGGGAACGGCTACACCTTC.